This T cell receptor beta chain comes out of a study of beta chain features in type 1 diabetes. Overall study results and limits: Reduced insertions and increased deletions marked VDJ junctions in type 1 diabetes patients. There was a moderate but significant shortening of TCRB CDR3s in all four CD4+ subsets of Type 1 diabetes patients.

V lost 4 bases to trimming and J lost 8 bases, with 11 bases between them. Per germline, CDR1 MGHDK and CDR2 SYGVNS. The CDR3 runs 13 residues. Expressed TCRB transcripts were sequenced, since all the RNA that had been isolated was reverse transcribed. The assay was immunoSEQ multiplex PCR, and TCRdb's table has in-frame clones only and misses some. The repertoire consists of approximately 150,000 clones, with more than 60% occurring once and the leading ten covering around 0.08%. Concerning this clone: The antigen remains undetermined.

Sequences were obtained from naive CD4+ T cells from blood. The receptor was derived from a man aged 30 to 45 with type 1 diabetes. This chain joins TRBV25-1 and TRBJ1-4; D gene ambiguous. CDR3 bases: TGTGCCAGCAGTGTTCGGACGGGCGAAAAACTGTTTTTT. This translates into CASSVRTGEKLFF.